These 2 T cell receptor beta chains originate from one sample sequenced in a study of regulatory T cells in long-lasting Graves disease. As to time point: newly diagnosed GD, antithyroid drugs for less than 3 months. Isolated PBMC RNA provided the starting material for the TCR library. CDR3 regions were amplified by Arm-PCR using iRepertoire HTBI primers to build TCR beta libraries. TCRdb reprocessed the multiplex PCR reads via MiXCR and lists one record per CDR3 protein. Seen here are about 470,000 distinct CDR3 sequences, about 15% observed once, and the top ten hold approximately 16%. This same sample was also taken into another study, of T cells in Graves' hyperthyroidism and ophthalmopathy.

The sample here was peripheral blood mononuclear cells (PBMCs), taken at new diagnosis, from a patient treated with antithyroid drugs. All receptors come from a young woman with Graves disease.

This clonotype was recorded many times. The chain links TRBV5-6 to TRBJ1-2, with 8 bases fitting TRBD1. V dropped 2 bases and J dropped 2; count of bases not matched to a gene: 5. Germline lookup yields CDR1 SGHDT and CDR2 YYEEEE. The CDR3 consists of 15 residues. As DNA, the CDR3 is TGTGCCAGCAGCTTAACTCAGGGGGCCAACTATGGCTACACCTTC. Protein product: CASSLTQGANYGYTF.

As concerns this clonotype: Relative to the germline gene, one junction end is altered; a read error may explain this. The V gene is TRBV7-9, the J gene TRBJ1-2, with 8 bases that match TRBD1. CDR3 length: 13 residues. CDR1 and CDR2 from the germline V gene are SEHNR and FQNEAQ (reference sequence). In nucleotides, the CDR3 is TGTGCCAGCAGCGCGAGGGGACAGGTCTACGGAATTTTC. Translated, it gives CASSARGQVYGIF. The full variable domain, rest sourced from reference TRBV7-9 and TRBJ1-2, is DTGVSQNPRHKITKRGQNVTFRCDPISEHNRLYWYRQTLGQGPEFLTYFQNEAQLEKSRLLSDRFSAERPKGSFSTLEIQRTEQGDSAMYLCASSARGQVYGIFGSGTRLTVV.